These T cell receptor beta chains were read from a single sample in a study of CD4 T cells in relation to SARS-CoV-2 and coronaviruses. Profiling relied on immunoSEQ multiplex PCR, and the TCRdb table lists in-frame clones only, not all of them. The data show just over 25,000 clones, 75% seen once. Their cognate antigens are unknown. Material: CD4+ T cells from PBMCs, cultured in vitro. Receptors were obtained from a human donor in good health. Both conserved end residues are part of each CDR3.

TRBJ1-6 TRBV19 CASRNQGNSPLHF
TRBJ2-3 TRBV21-1 CASDQRDPAPDTQYF
TRBJ2-1 TRBV19 CASSTLAGGPGSSGLRNEQFF
TRBJ1-5 TRBV19 CASRAAFLSNQPQHF
TRBJ2-7 TRBV7-9 CASSEPTLGRPNYEQYF
TRBJ1-1 TRBV4-1 CASSQDQGNTEAFF
TRBJ1-4 TRBV4-3 CASSQGDRLPNEKLFF
TRBJ1-5 TRBV4-3 CASSQDLGTQHF
TRBJ1-5 TRBV2 CASSGDRAQPQHF
TRBJ2-4 TRBV7-2 CASSSQGFQGIQYF
TRBJ1-6 TRBV7-8 CASSLEGAANNSPLHF
TRBJ2-2 TRBV10-3 CAISPGGPSTGELFF
TRBJ1-1 TRBV29-1 CSVTRVAEAFF
TRBJ1-1 TRBV14 CASSQVEGSWTEAFF
TRBJ2-7 TRBV7-3 CARRTSGRRGCYEQYF
TRBJ1-3 TRBV5-1 CASSPQAASGNTIYF
TRBJ2-1 TRBV20-1 CSASEPGQDSRGQFF
TRBJ2-2 TRBV4-3 CASSPRQNTGELFF
TRBJ2-1 TRBV12-3/TRBV12-4 CASSFGGLQFF
TRBJ2-3 TRBV4-3 CASSQVPGTGAVRQYF
TRBJ1-4 TRBV3-1/TRBV3-2 CASSQPRQGGIEKLFF
TRBJ2-2 TRBV10-1 CASSESMIGELFF
TRBJ1-5 TRBV5-6 CASSLGGHFSNQPQHF
TRBJ1-2 TRBV5-5 CASSSGQPGGYGYTF
TRBJ2-5 TRBV7-9 CATLYPGETQYF
TRBJ1-1 TRBV25-1 CASSGGVGITEAFF
TRBJ1-4 TRBV7-2 CASSFRQGATNEKLFF
TRBJ1-3 TRBV19 CAESRVGIRSGNTIYF
TRBJ1-4 TRBV19 CASSWNLATNEKLFF
TRBJ2-1 TRBV12-3/TRBV12-4 CASSLPGQGRFF
TRBJ1-1 TRBV19 CASSMGHMNTEAFF
TRBJ2-1 TRBV5-4 CASSLTGNEQFF
TRBJ1-3 TRBV7-6 CASSLAGSSGNTIYF
TRBJ2-7 TRBV18 CASSPPGQGLSADLSEQYF
TRBJ2-1 TRBV7-2 CASSTGTASYNEQFF
TRBJ2-4 TRBV6-6 CASSRSDRENIQYF
TRBJ1-2 TRBV5-4 CASSLEIALHGYTF
TRBJ1-2 TRBV19 CASTPRPRTGGYGYTF
TRBJ1-1 TRBV5-1 CASSRESEGRTEAFF
TRBJ1-1 TRBV2 CASSEEGAGAFF
TRBJ1-5 TRBV5-1 CASSLVSGGQPQHF
TRBJ2-5 TRBV4-1 CASSQLSGGQYF
TRBJ1-2 TRBV6-5 CASIPGQGDYGYTF
TRBJ2-2 TRBV3-1/TRBV3-2 CASSQRSSYTGELFF
TRBJ1-5 TRBV4-1 CASSQELVDFSNQPQHF
TRBJ2-1 TRBV4-1 CASSQDGAAGDEQFF
TRBJ1-1 TRBV27 CASSFQNTEAFF